This T cell receptor (beta chain) is from a study of technical replicates of blood from several donors. Repertoires were generated with immunoSEQ multiplex PCR, while TCRdb's copy carries only in-frame clones and drops some. The sample holds tens of thousands of clones, roughly 89% seen once. Germline V gene sequence: CDR1 SGHVS, CDR2 FNYEAQ. The CDR3 covers 14 residues. Trimming removed 5 bases at V and 4 bases at J, with 11 bases between. This sequence originates from a human donor in good health. Some clones in this sample may be carry-over from other donors' samples. This chain connects TRBV7-6 to TRBJ1-4, with D possibly being TRBD1 (5 bases). The material sequenced was PBMCs. CDR3 DNA sequence: TGTGCCAGCAGCCAGACAGAAGTTAATGAAAAACTGTTTTTT. Translating gives CASSQTEVNEKLFF.